The 17 T cell receptor beta chains listed next were all sequenced from one sample in a study of blood T cells in healthy people across ages. Sample-barcoded 5' priming and a J-beta primer mix drove a second PCR of about 7 to 12 cycles. Each CDR3 protein is one row after TCRdb ran MiXCR on the 5' RACE reads. The sample has 650,000 to 700,000 distinct CDR3 sequences; around 52% are singletons. Sequencing was carried out using blood. Receptors were obtained from an elderly woman in good health.

As regards this clonotype: At one end, the junction sequence differs from germline, possibly due to a read error. The chain recombines TRBV30 with TRBJ2-7; the match to TRBD2 covers 7 bases. This CDR3 has 11 amino acids. Germline CDR1 GTSNPN, CDR2 SVGIG (reference sequence). The CDR3, as DNA: TGTGCCGGGAGGGTTTACGACGAGCAGTACTTC. Protein sequence: CAGRVYDEQYF.

The rearrangement joins TRBV3-1 to TRBJ2-7, with D possibly TRBD2 on 6 matching bases. Trimming removed 5 bases from V and 10 bases from J, with 18 bases in between. The CDR3 has 13 residues. Germline assignment: CDR1 LGHDT and CDR2 YNNKEL (reference sequence). The CDR3 region is CASSSGLLGAQYF. CDR3 nucleotides: TGTGCCAGCAGCTCCGGACTACTCGGCGCCCAGTACTTC.

This clonotype was seen only once. A much larger clone differs by one base, so this may be a read error. The chain employs TRBV2 and TRBJ2-5; D might be TRBD2 (6 bases). With 1 base removed from V and 11 bases from J, the gap between germline ends came to 14 bases. This CDR3 is 13 amino acids long. Germline assignment: CDR1 SNHLY and CDR2 FYNNEI. DNA for the CDR3: TGTGCCAGCAGTGAAGGGAGGGCCGGGGAGCAGTACTTC. It is translated as CASSEGRAGEQYF.

The V gene is TRBV6-6, the J gene TRBJ2-5, with 8 nucleotides matching TRBD1. Judging by the DNA end, TRBJ2-7 fits better; the J call may be wrong. The CDR3 has 15 amino acids. The germline gives CDR1 MNHNY, CDR2 SVGAGI (reference sequence). The CDR3 here is CASSSVSRGHFEQYF. The CDR3 coding sequence is TGTGCCAGCAGTTCCGTTTCCAGGGGGCACTTCGAGCAGTACTTC.

The genes are TRBV20-1 and TRBJ2-5; TRBD1 aligns across 7 bases. CDR1 and CDR2 (germline): DFQATT, SNEGSKA (reference sequence). V lost 6 bases, J lost 3 bases, and 10 bases stayed unmatched. The CDR3 loop spans 14 amino acids. In nucleotides, the CDR3 is TGCAGTGCGAACCAAGGGGGCTCAAAAGAGACCCAGTACTTC. It yields the protein CSANQGGSKETQYF.

V and J are TRBV5-1 and TRBJ2-5, with a tentative D call TRBD2 (5 bases). The CDR3 runs 16 residues. The V end was cut by 7 bases, the J end by 11 bases, with 30 bases between. CDR1 and CDR2 (germline): SGHRS, YFSETQ. CDR3 DNA: TGCGCCAGCGGCCCCCGGGGTAGCGTCGGTTTCGATGAGCAGTACTTC. It specifies CASGPRGSVGFDEQYF.

The V gene is TRBV27, the J gene TRBJ2-1; D might be TRBD2 (5 bases). Germline values: CDR1 MNHEY, CDR2 SMNVEV (reference sequence). Trimming shortened V by 8 bases and J by 6 bases, and 17 bases separated the two germline ends. CDR3 size: 14 residues. The CDR3 region has the DNA TGTGCCAGCCGCGACCCGGGGTTCCGCAATGAGCAGTTCTTC. Amino acid sequence: CASRDPGFRNEQFF.

This clonotype was detected a few times. The J gene is TRBJ1-4, the V gene TRBV7-2; no definite D call. This CDR3 is built from 16 residues. CDR1 and CDR2 (germline): SGHTA, FQGNSA. The V gene lost 5 bases and the J gene lost 0 bases, with 13 bases spanning the gap. The CDR3 DNA is TGTGCCAGCAGCGAGGGTATCCAGTCAACTAATGAAAAACTGTTTTTT. Its translation is CASSEGIQSTNEKLFF.

In the case of this clonotype: This could be a read error, since a much larger clone is one nucleotide away. This rearrangement joins TRBV27 to TRBJ2-3, with D hard to call. The germline V gene encodes CDR1 MNHEY and CDR2 SMNVEV (reference sequence). This CDR3 contains 14 residues. The CDR3 region is CACSLGISTDTQYF. The CDR3 region has the DNA TGTGCCTGCAGTCTGGGTATATCCACAGATACGCAGTATTTT.

This clonotype was seen a few times. This rearrangement joins TRBV6-6 to TRBJ1-6; D gene ambiguous. With 7 bases removed from V and 0 bases from J, the gap between germline ends came to 7 bases. The CDR3 has 14 amino acids. The germline CDR1 and CDR2 sequences are MNHNY and SVGAGI (reference sequence). As DNA, the CDR3 is TGTGCCAGCACCTGGGACTCCTATAATTCACCCCTCCACTTT. Translated, it gives CASTWDSYNSPLHF.

This clonotype was detected many times. The chain combines TRBV10-3 with TRBJ2-3; tentative D call: TRBD1 (6 bases). There are 15 residues in the CDR3. CDR1 and CDR2 from the germline V gene are ENHRY and SYGVKD. The V gene lost 6 bases and the J gene lost 2 bases, with 15 bases spanning the gap. CDR3 sequence: CAIRLTGTSTDTQYF. CDR3 coding DNA: TGTGCCATCAGGCTCACCGGGACATCCACAGATACGCAGTATTTT.

In its sample, this clonotype was seen a few times. The chain has TRBV3-1 and TRBJ1-2; D uncertain. V was shortened by 3 bases and J by 3 bases, with 11 bases between the two germline ends. In germline, CDR1 is LGHDT, CDR2 YNNKEL (reference sequence). The CDR3 runs to 14 residues. In DNA form, the CDR3 reads TGTGCCAGCAGCCACCGAGGCGTAGACTATGGCTACACCTTC. Protein: CASSHRGVDYGYTF.

The rearrangement links TRBV12-3 or TRBV12-4 to TRBJ2-7; no clear D gene. V was cut by 7 bases and J by 0 bases, with 13 bases left in between. The length of the CDR3 is 14 residues. The CDR3 nucleotides read TGTGCCAGCATGGGTACGGCCTACTCCTACGAGCAGTACTTC. Amino acid sequence: CASMGTAYSYEQYF.

V and J are TRBV7-2 and TRBJ1-1, with 7 bases aligning to TRBD1. CDR1 and CDR2 from the germline V gene are SGHTA and FQGNSA. V lost 3 bases, J lost 0 bases, and 4 bases stayed unmatched. This CDR3 comprises 15 residues. CDR3 sequence (DNA): TGTGCCAGCAGCTTCACGACAGGGCTGAACACTGAAGCTTTCTTT. It is translated as CASSFTTGLNTEAFF.

This clonotype was found a few times. J is TRBJ1-1 and V is TRBV12-3 or TRBV12-4, with a tentative D call TRBD1 (5 bases). The CDR3 is 14 amino acids. V was shortened by 3 bases and J by 1 base, with 9 bases between the two germline ends. The CDR3 is CASSFRDPNTEAFF. CDR3 bases: TGTGCCAGCAGTTTCCGGGACCCGAACACTGAAGCTTTCTTT.

The J gene is TRBJ1-4, the V gene TRBV5-1; D possibly corresponds to TRBD1 (5 bases). V was trimmed by 4 bases and J by 5 bases, leaving 9 bases between them. Germline CDR1 reads SGHRS; CDR2 reads YFSETQ. The CDR3 length is 13 residues. The chain's CDR3 is CASSDGQNEKLFF. The CDR3 bases are TGCGCCAGCAGCGACGGACAAAATGAAAAACTGTTTTTT.

A remark on this clonotype: Just one base apart from a much larger clone, this may be a read error. The V gene is TRBV4-2, the J gene TRBJ2-5, with D maybe TRBD2 (5 bases). Germline V lookup: CDR1 LGHNA, CDR2 YNFKEQ. The CDR3 totals 13 residues. CDR3 residues: CVSSLSVVETQYF. The CDR3 DNA reads as TGTGTCAGCAGCCTTAGCGTCGTAGAGACCCAGTACTTC.